This T cell receptor beta chain was captured in a study of monozygotic twins with inflammatory bowel disease. Study-level results: With inverse Simpson as the measure, TCRbeta diversity was lower in IBD patients than in healthy co-twins. In the analysis, different T cell subtypes could not be told apart. Lower sharing of clonotypes with other individuals was seen in IBD patients than in healthy twins. This was most marked in patients showing signs of disease activity.

Added by template switching were UMIs that each held a 6-nucleotide sample barcode. For each CDR3 protein, TCRdb gives one entry from its re-call of the 5' RACE reads, without DNA. The ten most abundant clones cover 2.4% of a sample with around 380,000 distinct CDR3 sequences. About this clonotype itself: Its cognate antigen is unknown.

The germline gives CDR1 SGHTA, CDR2 FQGNSA. The CDR3 spans 16 residues. The TCR sequence derives from a human donor with ulcerative colitis or Crohn's disease, or a healthy co-twin of an affected twin (not recorded which). J is TRBJ2-1 and V is TRBV7-2; no DNA is available, so the TRBD1 call from TCRdb remains unchecked. Material: blood. CDR3 residues: CASSLMLGPDNIEQFF.